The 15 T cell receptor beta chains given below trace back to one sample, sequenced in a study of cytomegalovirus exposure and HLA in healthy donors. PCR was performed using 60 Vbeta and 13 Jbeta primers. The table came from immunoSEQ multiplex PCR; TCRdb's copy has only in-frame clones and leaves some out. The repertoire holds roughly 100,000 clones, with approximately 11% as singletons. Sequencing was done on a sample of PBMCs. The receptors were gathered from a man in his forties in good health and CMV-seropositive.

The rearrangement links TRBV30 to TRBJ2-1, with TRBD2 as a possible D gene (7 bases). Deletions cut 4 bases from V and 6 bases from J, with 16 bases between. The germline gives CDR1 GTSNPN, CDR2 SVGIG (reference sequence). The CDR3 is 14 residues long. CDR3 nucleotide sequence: TGTGCCTGGAACGAAGGGCGGGGGCTCAATGAGCAGTTCTTC. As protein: CAWNEGRGLNEQFF.

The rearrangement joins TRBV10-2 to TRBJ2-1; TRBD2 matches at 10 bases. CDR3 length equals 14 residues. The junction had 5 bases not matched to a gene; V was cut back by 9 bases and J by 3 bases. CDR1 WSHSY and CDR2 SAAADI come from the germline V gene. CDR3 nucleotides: TGCGCCAGTTCGCTAGCGGGGGTCTACAATGAGCAGTTCTTC. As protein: CASSLAGVYNEQFF.

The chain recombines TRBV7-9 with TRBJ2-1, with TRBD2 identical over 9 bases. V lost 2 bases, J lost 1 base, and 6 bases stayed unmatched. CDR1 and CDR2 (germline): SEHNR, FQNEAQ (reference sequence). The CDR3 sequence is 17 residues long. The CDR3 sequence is CASSLQWREGSYNEQFF. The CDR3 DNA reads TGTGCCAGCAGCTTACAATGGCGGGAGGGGTCCTACAATGAGCAGTTCTTC.

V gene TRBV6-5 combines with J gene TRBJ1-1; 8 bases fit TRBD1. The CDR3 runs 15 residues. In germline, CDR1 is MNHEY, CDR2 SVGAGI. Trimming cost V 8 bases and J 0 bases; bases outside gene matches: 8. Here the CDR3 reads CASARQGAMNTEAFF. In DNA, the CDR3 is TGTGCCAGCGCTCGGCAGGGGGCAATGAACACTGAAGCTTTCTTT.

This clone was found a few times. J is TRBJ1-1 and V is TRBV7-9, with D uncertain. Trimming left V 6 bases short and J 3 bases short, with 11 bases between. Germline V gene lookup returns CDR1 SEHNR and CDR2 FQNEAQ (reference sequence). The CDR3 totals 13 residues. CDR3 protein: CASSHRGDTEAFF. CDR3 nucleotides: TGTGCCAGCAGTCACCGCGGGGACACTGAAGCTTTCTTT.

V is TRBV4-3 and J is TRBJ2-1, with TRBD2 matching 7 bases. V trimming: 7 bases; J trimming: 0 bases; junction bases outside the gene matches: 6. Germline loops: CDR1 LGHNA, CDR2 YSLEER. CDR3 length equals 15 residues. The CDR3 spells CASTLGLDSYNEQFF. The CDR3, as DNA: TGCGCCAGCACCCTCGGACTAGACTCCTACAATGAGCAGTTCTTC.

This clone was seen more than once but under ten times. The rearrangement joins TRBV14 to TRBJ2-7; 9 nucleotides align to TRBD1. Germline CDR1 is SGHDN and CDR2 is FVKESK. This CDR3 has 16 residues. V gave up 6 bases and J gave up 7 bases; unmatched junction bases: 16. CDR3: CASSPPTGTGPKEQYF. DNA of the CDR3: TGTGCCAGCAGTCCACCTACCGGGACAGGGCCGAAAGAGCAGTACTTC.

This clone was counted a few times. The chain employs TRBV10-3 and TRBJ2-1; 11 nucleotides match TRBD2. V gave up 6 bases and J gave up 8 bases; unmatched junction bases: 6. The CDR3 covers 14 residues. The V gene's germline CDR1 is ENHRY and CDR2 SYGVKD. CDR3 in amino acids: CAIRASGRFYEQFF. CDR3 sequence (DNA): TGTGCCATCAGGGCTAGCGGGAGGTTTTATGAGCAGTTCTTC.

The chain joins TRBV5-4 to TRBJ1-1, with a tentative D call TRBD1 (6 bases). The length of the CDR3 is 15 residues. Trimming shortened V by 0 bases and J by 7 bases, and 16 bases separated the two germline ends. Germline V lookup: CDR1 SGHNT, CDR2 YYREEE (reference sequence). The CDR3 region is CASSLGGRGGIEAFF. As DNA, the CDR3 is TGTGCCAGCAGCTTGGGGGGCAGGGGAGGGATTGAAGCTTTCTTT.

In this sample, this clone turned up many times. The CDR3 region has the DNA TGTGCCAGCAGCATCCAGGGACTAGCGGGAGGAGGGAATGAGCAGTTCTTC. It encodes CASSIQGLAGGGNEQFF. This chain links TRBV7-3 with TRBJ2-1; 15 bases fit TRBD2. The germline V gene encodes CDR1 SGHTA and CDR2 FQGTGA. The ends lost 5 bases at V and 7 bases at J; junction bases unmatched: 9. CDR3 length: 17 residues.

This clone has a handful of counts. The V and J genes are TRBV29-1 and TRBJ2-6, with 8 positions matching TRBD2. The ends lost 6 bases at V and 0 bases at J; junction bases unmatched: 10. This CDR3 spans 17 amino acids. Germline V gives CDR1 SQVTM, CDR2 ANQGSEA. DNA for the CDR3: TGCAGCGTGCGACTAGCGCAATCGTTCTCTGGGGCCAACGTCCTGACTTTC. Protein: CSVRLAQSFSGANVLTF.

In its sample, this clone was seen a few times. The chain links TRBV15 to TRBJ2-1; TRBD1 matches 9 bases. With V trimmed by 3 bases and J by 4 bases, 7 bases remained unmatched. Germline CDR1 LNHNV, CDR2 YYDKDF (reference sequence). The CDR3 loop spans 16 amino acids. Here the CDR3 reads CATSSSGQGEYNEQFF. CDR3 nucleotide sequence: TGTGCCACCAGCAGTTCGGGACAGGGCGAATACAATGAGCAGTTCTTC.

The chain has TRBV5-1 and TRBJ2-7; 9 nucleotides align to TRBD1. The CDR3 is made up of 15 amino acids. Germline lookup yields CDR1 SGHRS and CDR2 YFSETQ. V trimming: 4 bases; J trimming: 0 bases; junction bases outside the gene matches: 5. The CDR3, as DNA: TGCGCCAGCAGCCCCGGACAGGGGAGCTCCTACGAGCAGTACTTC. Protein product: CASSPGQGSSYEQYF.

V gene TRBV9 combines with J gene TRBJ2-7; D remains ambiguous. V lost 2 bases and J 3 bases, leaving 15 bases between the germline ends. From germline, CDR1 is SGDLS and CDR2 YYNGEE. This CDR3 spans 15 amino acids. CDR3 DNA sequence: TGTGCCAGCAGCGTTGGCCAGGCCTCCTTCTACGAGCAGTACTTC. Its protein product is CASSVGQASFYEQYF.

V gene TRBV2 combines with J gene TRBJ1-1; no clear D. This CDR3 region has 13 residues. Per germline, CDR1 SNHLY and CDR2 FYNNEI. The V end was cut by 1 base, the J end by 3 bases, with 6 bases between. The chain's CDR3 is CASSEGGHTEAFF. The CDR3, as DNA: TGTGCCAGCAGTGAAGGCGGCCACACTGAAGCTTTCTTT.